The 30 T cell receptor beta chains below come from one sample, sequenced in a study of blood T cell repertoires in COVID-19. Method: immunoSEQ multiplex PCR; TCRdb's copy keeps in-frame clones and lacks some. The sample contains 80,000 to 90,000 clones, approximately 85% of which appear only once. The sample taken for sequencing was peripheral blood. These receptors were collected from a woman of 80 years or more with COVID-19, enrolled during active disease.

The chain carries TRBV28 and TRBJ2-7; TRBD1 matches at 9 bases. CDR1 is MDHEN, CDR2 SYDVKM, per germline. With V trimmed by 7 bases and J by 7 bases, 14 bases remained unmatched. This CDR3 spans 15 amino acids. The DNA for the CDR3 is TGTGCCAGCATCTCTTCCGGGACAGGGCATCGGGAGCAGTACTTC. It is translated as CASISSGTGHREQYF.

This clone was seen just once. The chain employs TRBV5-1 and TRBJ2-7, with a possible D match to TRBD2 (6 bases). Per germline, CDR1 SGHRS and CDR2 YFSETQ. Trimming stripped 0 bases from V and 5 bases from J, with 21 bases between. The CDR3 extends over 17 amino acids. Written as DNA, the CDR3 is TGCGCCAGCAGCTTGGCGGGGGTTATCCTCACCCTCCACGAGCAGTACTTC. This encodes CASSLAGVILTLHEQYF. Looking up the rest from reference TRBV5-1 and TRBJ2-7 gives the full variable domain: KAGVTQTPRYLIKTRGQQVTLSCSPISGHRSVSWYQQTPGQGLQFLFEYFSETQRNKGNFPGRFSGRQFSNSRSEMNVSTLELGDSALYLCASSLAGVILTLHEQYFGPGTRLTVT.

This chain links TRBV27 with TRBJ2-7; 7 bases map to TRBD2. This CDR3 has 13 residues. V trimming: 6 bases; J trimming: 1 base; junction bases outside the gene matches: 3. Germline CDR1 is MNHEY and CDR2 is SMNVEV (reference sequence). The CDR3 sequence is CASSRAGSYEQYF. The CDR3, as DNA: TGTGCCAGCAGCAGAGCGGGGTCCTACGAGCAGTACTTC.

The J gene is TRBJ2-7, the V gene TRBV27; tentative D call: TRBD1 (7 bases). CDR1 is MNHEY and CDR2 is SMNVEV in the germline V gene (reference sequence). Trimming took off 3 bases at V and 3 bases at J, with 12 bases between the two ends. The CDR3 has 14 residues. This chain's CDR3 is CASSFARGVYEQYF. The CDR3 DNA reads TGTGCCAGCAGTTTCGCCAGGGGGGTCTACGAGCAGTACTTC.

J is TRBJ2-7 and V is TRBV6-5, with TRBD1 matching 8 bases. V lost 6 bases, J lost 3 bases, and 4 bases stayed unmatched. This CDR3 is 13 amino acids long. Germline V gene sequence: CDR1 MNHEY, CDR2 SVGAGI. The CDR3 protein is CASRGTGRYEQYF. CDR3 sequence (DNA): TGTGCCAGCAGGGGGACAGGCCGCTACGAGCAGTACTTC.

In its sample, this clone was seen a few times. This chain connects TRBV6-5 to TRBJ1-6; possibly TRBD1 for D (5 bases). The CDR3 length is 15 residues. Trimming stripped 0 bases from V and 11 bases from J, with 14 bases between. Germline-derived CDR1 and CDR2 are MNHEY and SVGAGI. The CDR3 sequence is CASSYSQGVGPPLHF. The CDR3 region has the DNA TGTGCCAGCAGTTACTCGCAGGGCGTCGGCCCACCCCTCCACTTT.

This clone is a singleton in its sample. This rearrangement joins TRBV19 to TRBJ1-5, with TRBD1 matching over 8 bases. The V segment lost 4 bases and the J segment 2 bases; nucleotides outside the gene matches: 4. The CDR3 spans 15 residues. From germline, CDR1 is LNHDA and CDR2 SQIVND (reference sequence). Here the CDR3 reads CASSTSGGGNQPQHF. DNA of the CDR3: TGTGCCAGTAGTACATCAGGGGGCGGCAATCAGCCCCAGCATTTT.

The chain couples TRBV6-2 or TRBV6-3 to TRBJ2-2, with 8 bases matching TRBD1. Germline V lookup: CDR1 MNHEY, CDR2 SVGEGT. This CDR3 is 16 amino acids long. V dropped 2 bases and J dropped 3; count of bases not matched to a gene: 5. CDR3 protein: CASSYLGQVDTGELFF. CDR3 DNA: TGTGCCAGCAGTTACCTGGGACAGGTCGACACCGGGGAGCTGTTTTTT.

The chain recombines TRBV10-2 with TRBJ2-5, with 8 bases that match TRBD2. The CDR3 is made up of 15 amino acids. Per the germline V gene, CDR1 is WSHSY and CDR2 is SAAADI. Losses at the gene ends were 2 bases for V and 1 base for J; bases not matched to a gene: 3. The CDR3 sequence: CASSEQAGAQETQYF. DNA of the CDR3: TGCGCCAGCAGTGAGCAAGCGGGGGCCCAAGAGACCCAGTACTTC.

This chain links TRBV30 with TRBJ2-7; D is undetermined. The CDR3 sequence is 12 residues long. The germline V gene has CDR1 GTSNPN and CDR2 SVGIG (reference sequence). The V end lost 2 bases, the J end lost 6 bases, and 11 bases lay between the germline ends. CDR3 DNA: TGTGCCTGGAGTCTAGTTAGACTCGAGCAGTACTTC. Its translation: CAWSLVRLEQYF. Full variable domain (outside the CDR3, taken from reference TRBV30 and TRBJ2-7): SQTIHQWPATLVQPVGSPLSLECTVEGTSNPNLYWYRQAAGRGLQLLFYSVGIGQISSEVPQNLSASRPQDRQFILSSKKLLLSDSGFYLCAWSLVRLEQYFGPGTRLTVT.

The chain joins TRBV18 to TRBJ1-3; 9 positions match TRBD1. The CDR3 consists of 16 residues. The V and J ends lost 3 bases and 2 bases, in that order; junction bases with no gene match: 5. Germline V gene lookup returns CDR1 KGHSH and CDR2 LQKENI. DNA for the CDR3: TGTGCCAGCTCACCTGTACAGGGGGCCACTGGAAACACCATATATTTT. This encodes CASSPVQGATGNTIYF.

V and J are TRBV7-9 and TRBJ2-7, with 9 bases lining up with TRBD1. Germline trimming cut 5 bases from V and 6 bases from J; bases unmatched to any gene: 5. The CDR3 runs 13 residues. Germline V gene lookup returns CDR1 SEHNR and CDR2 FQNEAQ (reference sequence). CDR3 nucleotide sequence: TGTGCCAGCAGCGGGACAGGGTCGGGCGAGCAGTACTTC. This sequence encodes CASSGTGSGEQYF.

The chain links TRBV10-2 to TRBJ2-2, with TRBD1 matching 8 bases. The V segment lost 4 bases and the J segment 1 base; nucleotides outside the gene matches: 5. Germline V CDR1 and CDR2: WSHSY, SAAADI. This CDR3 spans 16 amino acids. For the CDR3, the DNA is TGCGCCAGCAGTGCGGCGACAGGGGTGAACACCGGGGAGCTGTTTTTT. This encodes CASSAATGVNTGELFF.

The chain combines TRBV18 with TRBJ1-4; 7 nucleotides align to TRBD1. V was pared by 4 bases and J by 0 bases, with 5 bases of the junction left unmatched. The length of the CDR3 is 16 residues. The germline gives CDR1 KGHSH, CDR2 LQKENI. Written as DNA, the CDR3 is TGTGCCAGCTCACAGGGAACAGGGGCAACTAATGAAAAACTGTTTTTT. This sequence encodes CASSQGTGATNEKLFF.

The gene calls are TRBV3-1 (or the pseudogene TRBV3-2) and TRBJ1-2; D is unclear. The V and J ends lost 4 bases and 8 bases respectively, with 11 bases between them. The germline gives CDR1 LGHDT, CDR2 YNNKEL (reference sequence). The CDR3 is 12 residues long. The CDR3 loop is CASSPGDAGYTF. In DNA, the CDR3 is TGTGCCAGCAGCCCCGGGGATGCGGGCTACACCTTC.

This clone was detected once. The chain uses TRBV18 and TRBJ1-2, with D unclear. The CDR3 sequence is 14 residues long. Looked up from germline, CDR1 is KGHSH and CDR2 is LQKENI. The V gene lost 1 base and the J gene lost 5 bases, with 11 bases spanning the gap. This CDR3 is CASSPRPGCYGYTF. The CDR3 DNA follows: TGTGCCAGCTCACCACGACCGGGTTGTTATGGCTACACCTTC.

The gene calls are TRBV27 and TRBJ1-2, with TRBD1 identical over 7 bases. With V trimmed by 7 bases and J by 1 base, 9 bases remained unmatched. This CDR3 comprises 15 residues. Germline V gives CDR1 MNHEY, CDR2 SMNVEV (reference sequence). This CDR3 reads CASMGTGAYNYGYTF. CDR3 in DNA: TGTGCCAGCATGGGAACAGGGGCCTATAACTATGGCTACACCTTC.

V is TRBV10-3 and J is TRBJ1-1; perhaps TRBD1 as D (6 bases). Germline assignment: CDR1 ENHRY and CDR2 SYGVKD. This CDR3 contains 12 residues. The V end lost 8 bases, the J end lost 5 bases, and 12 bases lay between the germline ends. CDR3 coding DNA: TGTGCCATCGGGCAGGGGAGAACTGAAGCTTTCTTT. Translating it yields CAIGQGRTEAFF.

In this sample, this clone turned up once. The V call is TRBV21-1, the J call TRBJ1-5; the table's D call TRBD1 went unverified against the DNA. TRBV21-1 constitutes a pseudogene. The CDR3 consists of 17 residues. This chain's CDR3 is CASSRNGQGAYVQPQHF. CDR3 DNA: TGTGCCAGCAGCCGAAATGGACAGGGGGCGTACGTGCAGCCCCAGCATTTT.

The gene calls are TRBV25-1 and TRBJ2-5; 8 bases align to TRBD1. V was clipped by 6 bases and J by 9 bases; unmatched bases: 6. Germline-derived CDR1 and CDR2 are MGHDK and SYGVNS. This CDR3 comprises 12 residues. CDR3 in amino acids: CASRGQGLPQYF. In DNA, the CDR3 is TGTGCCAGCAGAGGACAGGGATTACCCCAGTACTTC.

The rearrangement links TRBV9 to TRBJ2-1; 7 bases agree with TRBD2. CDR3 length: 17 amino acids. CDR1 SGDLS and CDR2 YYNGEE come from the germline V gene. V shed 0 bases and J 1 base; nucleotides not matched to a gene: 7. This CDR3 is CASSVERSGGSYNEQFF. The CDR3 nucleotides read TGTGCCAGCAGCGTAGAAAGGTCCGGGGGGTCCTACAATGAGCAGTTCTTC.

A few counts support this clone. The rearrangement links TRBV7-2 to TRBJ2-1, with TRBD1 matching over 11 bases. J was trimmed by 5 bases and V by 6 bases; bases with no gene match: 9. CDR3 length: 16 residues. The germline V gene has CDR1 SGHTA and CDR2 FQGNSA. CDR3 loop: CASSHNPGQGDNEQFF. The CDR3, as DNA: TGTGCCAGCAGTCATAATCCGGGACAGGGGGACAATGAGCAGTTCTTC. Using reference TRBV7-2 and TRBJ2-1 for the parts outside the CDR3, the full variable domain is GAGVSQSPSNKVTEKGKDVELRCDPISGHTALYWYRQSLGQGLEFLIYFQGNSAPDKSGLPSDRFSAERTGGSVSTLTIQRTQQEDSAVYLCASSHNPGQGDNEQFFGPGTRLTVL.

This clone came up once. V usage is TRBV10-3 and J usage is TRBJ2-3; 7 bases are a match to TRBD2. With V trimmed by 8 bases and J by 6 bases, 8 bases remained unmatched. CDR3 size: 13 residues. CDR1 and CDR2 (germline): ENHRY, SYGVKD. In DNA form, the CDR3 reads TGTGCCATCCGGGGACTAATGCTGGATACGCAGTATTTT. It specifies CAIRGLMLDTQYF.

This clone has more than one count but fewer than ten. This chain links TRBV5-4 with TRBJ2-3; 9 bases line up with TRBD2. CDR1 and CDR2 from the germline V gene are SGHNT and YYREEE (reference sequence). With 5 bases clipped from V and 1 base from J, the junction kept 8 bases outside the gene matches. CDR3 length equals 16 residues. CDR3 nucleotides: TGTGCCAGCAGTTTGAAGCGGGGGGCTCGCACAGATACGCAGTATTTT. Translating it yields CASSLKRGARTDTQYF. Combining the CDR3 with reference TRBV5-4 and TRBJ2-3 gives the whole variable domain ETGVTQSPTHLIKTRGQQVTLRCSSQSGHNTVSWYQQALGQGPQFIFQYYREEENGRGNFPPRFSGLQFPNYSSELNVNALELDDSALYLCASSLKRGARTDTQYFGPGTRLTVL.

The chain links TRBV5-1 to TRBJ2-3; TRBD2 aligns across 8 bases. Looked up from germline, CDR1 is SGHRS and CDR2 is YFSETQ. The CDR3 sequence is 15 residues long. V gave up 7 bases and J gave up 0 bases; unmatched junction bases: 7. The CDR3 DNA reads TGCGCCAGCCTCGAACCTAGCGGGAGCACAGATACGCAGTATTTT. Protein: CASLEPSGSTDTQYF.

This sequence joins TRBV19 and TRBJ2-2, with 7 bases aligning to TRBD2. V lost 6 bases and J lost 5; bases outside the gene matches: 3. Germline V gene data show CDR1 as LNHDA and CDR2 as SQIVND (reference sequence). This CDR3 has 13 residues. The DNA for the CDR3 is TGTGCCAGTAGAGCAGCGGGGACCGGGGAGCTGTTTTTT. As protein: CASRAAGTGELFF.

This CDR3 is CASSVVGGEQPQHF. The DNA for the CDR3 is TGTGCCAGCAGTGTTGTCGGGGGTGAACAGCCCCAGCATTTT. The chain uses TRBV6-2 or TRBV6-3 and TRBJ1-5; a weak D match, TRBD1 (5 bases). CDR1 and CDR2 from the germline V gene are MNHEY and SVGEGT. V gave up 5 bases and J gave up 7 bases, with 15 bases separating them. The CDR3 has 14 amino acids.

The rearrangement joins TRBV5-1 to TRBJ1-4; possibly TRBD1 for D (5 bases). The V end was cut by 0 bases, the J end by 13 bases, with 10 bases between. From germline, CDR1 is SGHRS and CDR2 YFSETQ. The CDR3 extends over 12 amino acids. This CDR3 is CASSLVQGLLFF. The CDR3 DNA reads TGCGCCAGCAGCTTGGTTCAGGGATTACTGTTTTTT.

This clone appeared a single time. The chain employs TRBV3-1 (or the pseudogene TRBV3-2) and TRBJ2-3, with 12 bases fitting TRBD2. Germline V gene sequence: CDR1 LGHDT, CDR2 YNNKEL (reference sequence). CDR3 length equals 15 residues. V shed 1 base and J 10 bases; nucleotides not matched to a gene: 6. CDR3 bases: TGTGCCAGCAGCCAAGGGTCTAGCGGGAGGGCCTCGCAGTATTTT. Its translation is CASSQGSSGRASQYF.

The chain recombines TRBV4-2 with TRBJ2-3; 10 bases map to TRBD2. The CDR3 is 15 residues long. V was clipped by 5 bases and J by 1 base; unmatched bases: 3. Germline assignment: CDR1 LGHNA and CDR2 YNFKEQ. CDR3 protein: CASSLTSGRTDTQYF. The DNA for the CDR3 is TGTGCCAGCAGCTTGACTAGCGGGCGCACAGATACGCAGTATTTT.